One and the same sample provided the 28 T cell receptor beta chains below, sequenced in a study of CD4 T cell repertoires in COVID-19. This table comes from immunoSEQ multiplex PCR, and its TCRdb copy is limited to in-frame clones, with some not included. The sample shows around 22,000 clones, about nine tenths of them seen only once. The memory T cells were sequenced right after ex vivo isolation, without culture. Sequencing used central memory CD4+ T cells from blood, obtained before the COVID-19 pandemic. These receptor sequences come from a human donor who had COVID-19.

The gene calls are TRBV5-1 and TRBJ2-1; 7 bases agree with TRBD2. From germline, CDR1 is SGHRS and CDR2 YFSETQ. The CDR3 runs to 15 residues. V was clipped by 5 bases and J by 1 base; unmatched bases: 6. The chain's CDR3 is CASSDAAGSYNEQFF. As DNA, the CDR3 is TGCGCCAGCAGTGACGCAGCGGGATCCTACAATGAGCAGTTCTTC.

The chain employs TRBV28 and TRBJ1-2; D is possibly TRBD1 (5 bases). Per the germline V gene, CDR1 is MDHEN and CDR2 is SYDVKM. This CDR3 has 13 residues. V lost 7 bases and J 2 bases, leaving 11 bases between the germline ends. CDR3 nucleotide sequence: TGTGCCAGCACCTTGACAGAGAACTATGGCTACACCTTC. Protein: CASTLTENYGYTF.

The chain uses TRBV7-9 and TRBJ1-2; no firm D call. Germline CDR1 is SEHNR and CDR2 is FQNEAQ (reference sequence). Trimming left V 5 bases short and J 5 bases short, with 3 bases between. The CDR3 contains 10 residues. In nucleotides, the CDR3 is TGTGCCAGCAGCCAGTATGGCTACACCTTC. Protein product: CASSQYGYTF.

J is TRBJ1-2 and V is TRBV6-6; 10 bases are a match to TRBD1. V dropped 5 bases and J dropped 5; count of bases not matched to a gene: 8. CDR1 is MNHNY, CDR2 SVGAGI, per germline (reference sequence). This CDR3 spans 15 amino acids. Written as DNA, the CDR3 is TGTGCCAGCAGTCCACCGGGACAGGGGAGATATGGCTACACCTTC. It translates to CASSPPGQGRYGYTF.

This chain joins TRBV2 and TRBJ2-7; 8 bases line up with TRBD2. This CDR3 has 16 residues. V shed 1 base and J 4 bases; nucleotides not matched to a gene: 9. Germline V gives CDR1 SNHLY, CDR2 FYNNEI. For the CDR3, the DNA is TGTGCCAGCAGTGAAGGAAAATACGGGGGGGTTTACGAGCAGTACTTC. This gives the protein CASSEGKYGGVYEQYF.

In this sample, this clone turned up a few times. The CDR3 loop reads CASSELGERVGTEAFF. The DNA of the CDR3 is TGTGCCAGCAGTGAATTAGGGGAAAGGGTCGGCACTGAAGCTTTCTTT. The chain employs TRBV2 and TRBJ1-1, with D maybe TRBD1 (5 bases). V lost 2 bases, J lost 4 bases, and 17 bases lay in between. Germline lookup yields CDR1 SNHLY and CDR2 FYNNEI. CDR3 length: 16 amino acids.

This chain uses TRBV29-1 with TRBJ1-1, with 9 nucleotides matching TRBD1. Per the germline V gene, CDR1 is SQVTM and CDR2 is ANQGSEA. Trimming took 5 bases from V and 4 from J; bases not matched to a gene: 11. CDR3 length: 15 residues. In nucleotides, the CDR3 is TGCAGCGTTTCACCCGGGGGGACAGGGACCACTGAAGCTTTCTTT. Residues: CSVSPGGTGTTEAFF.

The chain joins TRBV10-3 to TRBJ2-3; 11 bases match TRBD2. In germline, CDR1 is ENHRY, CDR2 SYGVKD. With 11 bases clipped from V and 8 bases from J, the junction kept 15 bases outside the gene matches. The CDR3 loop spans 15 amino acids. Here the CDR3 DNA reads TGTGCCTCGGCCGTCGGGACTAGCGGCGAGGGTACGCAGTATTTT. Residues: CASAVGTSGEGTQYF.

The genes are TRBV6-5 and TRBJ2-2; 8 bases agree with TRBD2. Trimming removed 5 bases from V and 4 bases from J; junction bases left unmatched: 3. This CDR3 is built from 14 residues. Germline lookup yields CDR1 MNHEY and CDR2 SVGAGI. This CDR3 is CASSQSGGTGELFF. Here the CDR3 DNA reads TGTGCCAGCAGTCAAAGCGGGGGCACCGGGGAGCTGTTTTTT.

This rearrangement joins TRBV5-1 to TRBJ2-3, with 9 bases matching TRBD1. V shed 4 bases, J shed 4 bases, and the junction held 10 bases outside the gene matches. Germline CDR1 is SGHRS and CDR2 is YFSETQ. There are 16 residues in the CDR3. CDR3 DNA: TGCGCCAGCAGCGAGGGGACAGGGTCAGCGGCAGATACGCAGTATTTT. Residues: CASSEGTGSAADTQYF.

The V gene is TRBV5-1, the J gene TRBJ2-3, with D tentatively TRBD1 (6 bases). Per germline, CDR1 SGHRS and CDR2 YFSETQ. Trimming cost V 7 bases and J 3 bases, with 12 bases left between them. The CDR3 sequence is 13 residues long. The CDR3 region has the DNA TGCGCCAGCGGAACAGGGTCGACAGATACGCAGTATTTT. It specifies CASGTGSTDTQYF. Full variable domain (rest looked up from reference TRBV5-1 and TRBJ2-3): KAGVTQTPRYLIKTRGQQVTLSCSPISGHRSVSWYQQTPGQGLQFLFEYFSETQRNKGNFPGRFSGRQFSNSRSEMNVSTLELGDSALYLCASGTGSTDTQYFGPGTRLTVL.

This clone has a handful of counts. The gene calls are TRBV27 and TRBJ2-2, with 9 bases matching TRBD2. V was pared by 2 bases and J by 8 bases, with 3 bases of the junction left unmatched. Per the germline V gene, CDR1 is MNHEY and CDR2 is SMNVEV (reference sequence). The CDR3 has 14 residues. The CDR3 sequence is CASSLLAGTGELFF. In DNA, the CDR3 is TGTGCCAGCAGTTTACTAGCGGGGACGGGGGAGCTGTTTTTT.

The chain joins TRBV10-3 to TRBJ2-1; TRBD1 matches 8 bases. Germline V lookup: CDR1 ENHRY, CDR2 SYGVKD. The CDR3 loop spans 14 amino acids. The ends lost 4 bases at V and 8 bases at J; junction bases unmatched: 7. This CDR3 is CAISGSAGGDEQFF. Written as DNA, the CDR3 is TGTGCCATCAGTGGTTCGGCAGGGGGCGATGAGCAGTTCTTC.

This chain uses TRBV29-1 with TRBJ1-2; TRBD1 might be the D (6 bases). V dropped 2 bases and J dropped 6 bases, with 13 bases sitting between them. The CDR3 is 13 amino acids. The germline V gene has CDR1 SQVTM and CDR2 ANQGSEA. The CDR3 nucleotides are TGCAGCGTTGAAACAGGGAGTGGGCATGGCTACACCTTC. This sequence encodes CSVETGSGHGYTF.

The rearrangement links TRBV6-5 to TRBJ2-5; the match to TRBD1 covers 8 bases. The CDR3 consists of 13 residues. Unmatched junction bases numbered 12, after V lost 11 bases and J lost 7 bases. CDR1 and CDR2 from the germline V gene are MNHEY and SVGAGI. DNA for the CDR3: TGTGCCGCTGGGGCGGGTACAGGGGGGACCCAGTACTTC. Its protein is CAAGAGTGGTQYF.

The V call is TRBV18, the J call TRBJ1-4; TRBD1 aligns across 10 bases. The trim removed 2 bases at V and 2 bases at J, leaving 2 bases unmatched. The V gene's germline CDR1 is KGHSH and CDR2 LQKENI. This CDR3 is built from 16 residues. The CDR3 sequence: CASSPLDRGTNEKLFF. CDR3 nucleotides: TGTGCCAGCTCACCATTGGACAGGGGGACTAATGAAAAACTGTTTTTT. The full variable domain, rest sourced from reference TRBV18 and TRBJ1-4, is NAGVMQNPRHLVRRRGQEARLRCSPMKGHSHVYWYRQLPEEGLKFMVYLQKENIIDESGMPKERFSAEFPKEGPSILRIQQVVRGDSAAYFCASSPLDRGTNEKLFFGSGTQLSVL.

The chain uses TRBV4-2 and TRBJ2-1; TRBD2 matches at 9 bases. Germline V gene sequence: CDR1 LGHNA, CDR2 YNFKEQ. Trimming at V came to 0 bases and at J to 5 bases, leaving 5 bases not matched to a gene. The CDR3 length is 16 residues. CDR3 region: CASSQELASGNNEQFF. The CDR3 bases are TGTGCCAGCAGCCAAGAATTAGCTAGCGGGAACAATGAGCAGTTCTTC.

This chain uses TRBV28 with TRBJ1-2; a weak D match, TRBD1 (6 bases). V was clipped by 5 bases and J by 8 bases, with 15 bases between them. Germline CDR1 is MDHEN and CDR2 is SYDVKM. This CDR3 has 13 amino acids. CDR3 sequence reads: CASSTGDRRGYTF. CDR3 nucleotides: TGTGCCAGCAGTACAGGAGACAGGCGGGGCTACACCTTC.

The sample holds one count of this clone. The CDR3 nucleotides read TGTGCCAGCAGAGGATCCGGGACAGGGATCACTGAAGCTTTCTTT. Translating it yields CASRGSGTGITEAFF. The chain combines TRBV5-6 with TRBJ1-1; 9 nucleotides agree with TRBD1. Germline CDR1 reads SGHDT; CDR2 reads YYEEEE. J lost 4 bases, V lost 5 bases, and 9 bases had no gene match. This CDR3 has 15 residues.

This sequence joins TRBV4-1 and TRBJ2-5, with D unresolved. The CDR3 extends over 15 amino acids. V was clipped by 6 bases and J by 1 base, with 15 bases between them. CDR1 and CDR2 from the germline V gene are MGHRA and YSYEKL. CDR3 amino acids: CASSLTPSLQETQYF. Written as DNA, the CDR3 is TGCGCCAGCAGTCTAACCCCCTCCCTCCAAGAGACCCAGTACTTC.

The chain has TRBV6-1 and TRBJ2-5, with D possibly TRBD2 on 8 matching bases. The CDR3 loop spans 14 amino acids. Germline V gene sequence: CDR1 MNHNS, CDR2 SASEGT. The V and J ends lost 7 bases and 3 bases respectively, with 15 bases between them. DNA of the CDR3: TGTGCCAGCACCGGGGGGGGACAGAAAGAGACCCAGTACTTC. Its translation is CASTGGGQKETQYF.

J is TRBJ1-3 and V is TRBV18, with 8 bases matching TRBD1. After removal of 3 bases from V and 2 bases from J, the junction contained 3 bases not matched to a gene. Germline assignment: CDR1 KGHSH and CDR2 LQKENI. This CDR3 region has 15 residues. This chain's CDR3 is CASSPSTGAGNTIYF. The CDR3 region has the DNA TGTGCCAGCTCACCGTCGACAGGGGCTGGAAACACCATATATTTT.

This clone was counted a single time. The gene calls are TRBV18 and TRBJ2-5; D not resolved. The V gene lost 4 bases and the J gene lost 5 bases, with 11 bases spanning the gap. The CDR3 has 13 residues. Germline-derived CDR1 and CDR2 are KGHSH and LQKENI. The chain's CDR3 is CASSQQTWETQYF. CDR3 coding DNA: TGTGCCAGCTCACAACAGACATGGGAGACCCAGTACTTC.

The gene calls are TRBV7-3 and TRBJ2-3; the match to TRBD2 covers 13 bases. Germline trimming cut 6 bases from V and 4 bases from J; bases unmatched to any gene: 4. The CDR3 is 15 residues long. Germline V gives CDR1 SGHTA, CDR2 FQGTGA. CDR3 nucleotide sequence: TGTGCCAGCAGTCTCGGACTAGCGGGGGCAGATACGCAGTATTTT. Its protein is CASSLGLAGADTQYF.

This chain joins TRBV19 and TRBJ1-1; TRBD1 might be the D (5 bases). Trimming stripped 8 bases from V and 4 bases from J, with 17 bases between. The CDR3 is 14 residues long. The V gene's germline CDR1 is LNHDA and CDR2 SQIVND (reference sequence). CDR3 coding DNA: TGTGCCAGTTTAAACGGGGGGGTGAGCACTGAAGCTTTCTTT. It is translated as CASLNGGVSTEAFF.

The chain's CDR3 is CASSRQGGYTF. As DNA, the CDR3 is TGTGCCAGCAGTCGCCAGGGGGGCTACACCTTC. V gene TRBV6-1 combines with J gene TRBJ1-2, with TRBD1 as a possible D gene (6 bases). Germline V gene lookup returns CDR1 MNHNS and CDR2 SASEGT. CDR3 length: 11 amino acids. V dropped 5 bases and J dropped 8 bases, with 9 bases sitting between them.

The CDR3 DNA sequence: TGTGCCTGGAGTTATAACAATGAGCAGTTCTTC. Protein: CAWSYNNEQFF. V gene TRBV30 combines with J gene TRBJ2-1, with D unclear. V gave up 2 bases and J gave up 5 bases, with 4 bases separating them. Germline assignment: CDR1 GTSNPN and CDR2 SVGIG (reference sequence). The CDR3 loop spans 11 amino acids.

This clone was seen just once. The sample contains more than one DNA sequence encoding this CDR3. The V call is TRBV27, the J call TRBJ1-6; 8 bases are a match to TRBD1. The junction had 8 bases not matched to a gene; V was cut back by 5 bases and J by 5 bases. This CDR3 spans 16 amino acids. Germline CDR1 and CDR2: MNHEY and SMNVEV (reference sequence). CDR3 loop: CASSPLDRVNNSPLHF. The CDR3 bases are TGTGCCAGCAGTCCCCTGGACAGGGTCAATAATTCACCCCTCCACTTT.